The 17 T cell receptor beta chains below come from one sample, sequenced in a study of molecular identifiers for immune sequencing clone quantification (dated by TCRdb to the late 2010s). The library came from PCR. The instrument given in TCRdb is NextSeq 500. TCRdb handled the public reads itself, with Q25 trimming in fastp and clone calling in MiXCR, and kept productive beta chains. Merged by CDR3 protein, the rows form single entries marked with the most common genes and DNA. For this sample the table gives approximately 630,000 distinct CDR3 sequences, of which around 25% were detected only once. Jointly, the top ten make up 0.78% of the sample. Sequencing used naive CD8+ T cells from blood, with Jurkat cell RNA spiked in. The label giving this sample's cell subset or site can be read as: FACS-sorted CD8+CD4-CCR7+CD45RA+ naive T cells. These receptor sequences come from a human donor in good health. Some libraries in this study had Jurkat cell RNA spiked in.

The V gene is TRBV6-6, the J gene TRBJ1-1, with TRBD1 matching over 12 bases. J gave up 0 bases and V 5 bases, and 4 bases lay outside the gene matches. The CDR3 is 16 amino acids. Germline V CDR1 and CDR2: MNHNY, SVGAGI (reference sequence). The CDR3 DNA reads as TGTGCCAGCAGTCGGGACAGGGGGCTTTTGAACACTGAAGCTTTCTTT. The encoded protein is CASSRDRGLLNTEAFF.

V is TRBV3-1 and J is TRBJ2-3; 15 bases map to TRBD2. J gave up 6 bases and V 2 bases, and 6 bases lay outside the gene matches. CDR1 and CDR2 (germline): LGHDT, YNNKEL (reference sequence). The CDR3 has 17 amino acids. The CDR3 coding sequence is TGTGCCAGCAGCCAAACCGGGACTAGCGGGGGGAGGGATACGCAGTATTTT. Encoded protein: CASSQTGTSGGRDTQYF.

There are many counts of this clonotype. The chain couples TRBV20-1 to TRBJ2-7, with TRBD2 matching over 9 bases. Germline CDR1 reads DFQATT; CDR2 reads SNEGSKA (reference sequence). The CDR3 has 16 residues. With 0 bases clipped from V and 2 bases from J, the junction kept 8 bases outside the gene matches. The CDR3 region is CSARDLLAGLPYEQYF. The CDR3, as DNA: TGCAGTGCTAGAGACCTCCTAGCGGGGTTACCCTACGAGCAGTACTTC.

This chain joins TRBV7-6 and TRBJ2-7; 11 nucleotides align to TRBD2. The germline CDR1 and CDR2 sequences are SGHVS and FNYEAQ. The J segment lost 5 bases and the V segment lost 5 bases, leaving 5 bases of the junction unmatched. The CDR3 totals 14 residues. CDR3 residues: CASSQTSGEDEQYF. In DNA, the CDR3 is TGTGCCAGCAGCCAGACTAGCGGGGAGGACGAGCAGTACTTC.

This clonotype has at least ten counts. The chain uses TRBV5-5 and TRBJ1-1; maybe TRBD1 (5 bases). Germline CDR1 SGHKS, CDR2 YYEKEE (reference sequence). The length of the CDR3 is 13 residues. V was clipped by 4 bases and J by 6 bases, with 13 bases between them. The CDR3 protein is CASSPWQGAEAFF. In DNA form, the CDR3 reads TGTGCCAGCAGCCCATGGCAGGGCGCTGAAGCTTTCTTT.

The chain carries TRBV6-1 and TRBJ1-5; possibly TRBD1 for D (5 bases). Trimming left V 2 bases short and J 2 bases short, with 10 bases between. This CDR3 spans 15 amino acids. Germline assignment: CDR1 MNHNS and CDR2 SASEGT. CDR3 sequence (DNA): TGTGCCAGCAGTGAACAGGGTTGGGGCAATCAGCCCCAGCATTTT. This codes for CASSEQGWGNQPQHF.

The CDR3 spells CASSRSGVYGYTF. CDR3 nucleotides: TGTGCCAGCAGTCGCTCAGGGGTCTATGGCTACACCTTC. The V gene is TRBV27, the J gene TRBJ1-2; tentatively, D is TRBD1 (6 bases). The V end lost 5 bases, the J end lost 4 bases, and 11 bases lay between the germline ends. The CDR3 runs 13 residues. Germline V gene lookup returns CDR1 MNHEY and CDR2 SMNVEV (reference sequence).

J is TRBJ1-1 and V is TRBV3-1; D is unresolved. Trimming removed 1 base at V and 5 bases at J, with 17 bases between. The germline gives CDR1 LGHDT, CDR2 YNNKEL (reference sequence). The CDR3 length is 16 residues. CDR3 nucleotides: TGTGCCAGCAGCCAAGGAACTCGACGGCCTGGTACTGAAGCTTTCTTT. Its protein product is CASSQGTRRPGTEAFF.

The chain links TRBV10-2 to TRBJ1-3; D is perhaps TRBD1 (5 bases). CDR3 length equals 12 residues. CDR1 and CDR2 (germline): WSHSY, SAAADI. V was trimmed by 0 bases and J by 10 bases, leaving 7 bases between them. The CDR3 DNA sequence: TGCGCCAGCAGTGAGTCGACAGCGACCATATATTTT. It is translated as CASSESTATIYF.

This chain uses TRBV5-1 with TRBJ2-2, with 11 bases matching TRBD2. Germline values: CDR1 SGHRS, CDR2 YFSETQ. The length of the CDR3 is 17 residues. V was pared by 5 bases and J by 0 bases, with 6 bases of the junction left unmatched. The CDR3 nucleotides are TGCGCCAGCAGACCTCCGGGACTAGCGGCGAACACCGGGGAGCTGTTTTTT. Its translation is CASRPPGLAANTGELFF. The whole variable domain, remainder taken from reference TRBV5-1 and TRBJ2-2, is KAGVTQTPRYLIKTRGQQVTLSCSPISGHRSVSWYQQTPGQGLQFLFEYFSETQRNKGNFPGRFSGRQFSNSRSEMNVSTLELGDSALYLCASRPPGLAANTGELFFGEGSRLTVL.

About this clonotype: Given a much more abundant clone one base away, this may be a read error. The CDR3 DNA sequence: TGCAGCGGTCGGGCTTTTAACACTGGAGCTTTCTTT. It encodes CSGRAFNTGAFF. The J gene is TRBJ1-1, the V gene TRBV29-1; D not certain. Germline V gene sequence: CDR1 SQVTM, CDR2 ANQGSEA. The CDR3 spans 12 residues.

CDR3 nucleotides: TGTGCCAGCAGTTACCGGGCTAGCGGTTACAATGAGCAGTTCTTC. It translates to CASSYRASGYNEQFF. The V gene is TRBV6-2 or TRBV6-3, the J gene TRBJ2-1; TRBD2 matches 7 bases. The CDR3 contains 15 residues. Germline-derived CDR1 and CDR2 are MNHEY and SVGEGT. V shed 2 bases and J 4 bases; nucleotides not matched to a gene: 5.

The V gene is TRBV28, the J gene TRBJ2-1; D perhaps matches TRBD2 (6 bases). The CDR3 loop spans 14 amino acids. The germline V and J ends were trimmed by 1 base and 8 bases, with 12 bases remaining between them. The germline V gene has CDR1 MDHEN and CDR2 SYDVKM. CDR3 protein: CASSLFPGVDEQFF. The CDR3 DNA follows: TGTGCCAGCAGTTTATTTCCGGGAGTGGATGAGCAGTTCTTC. Looking up the rest from reference TRBV28 and TRBJ2-1 gives the full variable domain: DVKVTQSSRYLVKRTGEKVFLECVQDMDHENMFWYRQDPGLGLRLIYFSYDVKMKEKGDIPEGYSVSREKKERFSLILESASTNQTSMYLCASSLFPGVDEQFFGPGTRLTVL.

At least ten counts were recorded for this clonotype. The rearrangement links TRBV4-1 to TRBJ1-4; D unclear. This CDR3 contains 14 residues. V was clipped by 1 base and J by 2 bases, with 5 bases between them. CDR1 and CDR2 (germline): MGHRA, YSYEKL. The CDR3 sequence is CASSQVGTNEKLFF. The DNA for the CDR3 is TGCGCCAGCAGCCAAGTCGGGACTAATGAAAAACTGTTTTTT.

About this clonotype: A much larger clone lies a single base off, so this may be a read error. J is TRBJ2-1 and V is TRBV4-1, with a tentative D call TRBD1 (6 bases). Trimming left V 3 bases short and J 8 bases short, with 8 bases between. This CDR3 spans 12 amino acids. CDR1 is MGHRA and CDR2 is YSYEKL in the germline V gene. CDR3 region: CASSHNRDEQFF. CDR3 bases: TGCGCCAGCAGCCATAACAGGGATGAGCAGTTCTTC.

Points on this clonotype: Mismatch with germline at one junction end may stem from a read error. The chain uses TRBV27 and TRBJ2-1; unclear D gene. The CDR3 spans 15 residues. Germline V CDR1 and CDR2: MNHEY, SMNVEV (reference sequence). CDR3 sequence (DNA): TGTGCCAGCTGTTTATTGCTTCGCGGAAACAATGAGCAGTTCTTC. It translates to CASCLLLRGNNEQFF.

The genes are TRBV28 and TRBJ2-5; D gene uncertain. The CDR3 spans 15 residues. CDR1 is MDHEN, CDR2 SYDVKM, per germline. V lost 1 base, J lost 5 bases, and 14 bases lay in between. The DNA of the CDR3 is TGTGCCAGCAGTTTATCTCCGTTTGGAATGGAGACCCAGTACTTC. This translates into CASSLSPFGMETQYF.